Presented here are 18 T cell receptor beta chains from one specimen sequenced in a study of cytomegalovirus exposure and HLA in healthy donors. Primers included in the PCR were 60 Vbeta and 13 Jbeta primers. The assay was immunoSEQ multiplex PCR, and TCRdb's table has in-frame clones only and misses some. Of roughly 130,000 clones in the sample, around 8.5% are singletons; the top ten hold about 5.5%. Sequenced input: PBMCs. The source is a man aged 35-49 years in good health and CMV-seronegative.

This clone was seen a handful of times. V gene TRBV5-6 combines with J gene TRBJ2-5, with 10 bases matching TRBD1. CDR1 is SGHDT, CDR2 YYEEEE, per germline. V lost 0 bases to trimming and J lost 5 bases; unmatched junction nucleotides: 7. The CDR3 spans 16 residues. The CDR3, as DNA: TGTGCCAGCAGCTTGGAGTGGCAGGGACAGGGGGAGACCCAGTACTTC. Protein product: CASSLEWQGQGETQYF.

Concerning this clone: Different DNA sequences within this sample yield the same CDR3. J is TRBJ2-5 and V is TRBV11-2; D remains unclear. The germline V gene has CDR1 SGHAT and CDR2 FQNNGV. The CDR3 sequence is 11 residues long. The V gene lost 3 bases and the J gene lost 5 bases, with 4 bases spanning the gap. Here the CDR3 DNA reads TGTGCCAGCAGCTTCGAGGAGACCCAGTACTTC. Translating it yields CASSFEETQYF.

This clone was seen only a few times. This chain links TRBV6-5 with TRBJ1-6; TRBD1 agrees at 8 bases. Germline values: CDR1 MNHEY, CDR2 SVGAGI. V dropped 2 bases and J dropped 4; count of bases not matched to a gene: 1. The CDR3 runs to 15 residues. CDR3 amino acids: CASSYRTGYNSPLHF. CDR3 DNA: TGTGCCAGCAGTTACCGGACAGGGTATAATTCACCCCTCCACTTT.

This clone was counted only a few times. The gene calls are TRBV7-2 and TRBJ1-5, with 7 bases lining up with TRBD1. Per the germline V gene, CDR1 is SGHTA and CDR2 is FQGNSA. Trimming took 0 bases from V and 5 from J; bases not matched to a gene: 1. The CDR3 consists of 14 residues. The CDR3 here is CASSLAQGDQPQHF. Here the CDR3 DNA reads TGTGCCAGCAGCTTAGCGCAGGGGGATCAGCCCCAGCATTTT.

A few counts support this clone. The V call is TRBV7-6, the J call TRBJ2-1; TRBD1 might be the D (7 bases). Looked up from germline, CDR1 is SGHVS and CDR2 is FNYEAQ. The germline V and J ends were trimmed by 5 bases and 9 bases, with 17 bases remaining between them. The CDR3 length is 14 residues. CDR3 DNA sequence: TGTGCCAGCAGCCCAGGGGGGCCGTTGATTGAGCAGTTCTTC. Encoded protein: CASSPGGPLIEQFF.

The chain joins TRBV4-2 to TRBJ2-2; a weak D match, TRBD1 (6 bases). The germline V gene has CDR1 LGHNA and CDR2 YNFKEQ. This CDR3 spans 17 amino acids. V dropped 3 bases and J dropped 3 bases, with 17 bases sitting between them. For the CDR3, the DNA is TGTGCCAGCAGCCAGCCTTATGCAGGGGCGGACACCGGGGAGCTGTTTTTT. This translates into CASSQPYAGADTGELFF.

This clone was picked up a small number of times. The V and J genes are TRBV18 and TRBJ2-2, with D possibly matching TRBD1 (6 bases). Trimming stripped 1 base from V and 5 bases from J, with 8 bases between. The CDR3 length is 14 residues. Per germline, CDR1 KGHSH and CDR2 LQKENI. CDR3 region: CASSPRQGTGELFF. The CDR3 bases are TGTGCCAGCTCACCACGGCAGGGGACCGGGGAGCTGTTTTTT.

The chain is built from TRBV5-1 and TRBJ1-4; D unclear. This CDR3 contains 14 residues. CDR1 is SGHRS, CDR2 YFSETQ, per germline. V was clipped by 0 bases and J by 5 bases, with 8 bases between them. The CDR3 reads CASSLEQWNEKLFF. The CDR3 DNA reads as TGCGCCAGCAGCTTGGAACAGTGGAATGAAAAACTGTTTTTT. Full variable domain (missing parts from reference TRBV5-1 and TRBJ1-4): KAGVTQTPRYLIKTRGQQVTLSCSPISGHRSVSWYQQTPGQGLQFLFEYFSETQRNKGNFPGRFSGRQFSNSRSEMNVSTLELGDSALYLCASSLEQWNEKLFFGSGTQLSVL.

About this clone: This CDR3 is also generated by other DNA sequences in the sample. The chain joins TRBV29-1 to TRBJ2-1, with a possible D match to TRBD2 (6 bases). The CDR3 covers 16 residues. Germline CDR1 SQVTM, CDR2 ANQGSEA. V gave up 3 bases and J gave up 3 bases, with 18 bases separating them. The CDR3 region is CSVDPRIAEFYNEQFF. CDR3 nucleotide sequence: TGCAGCGTTGATCCCCGAATAGCGGAATTCTACAATGAGCAGTTCTTC.

In its sample, this clone was seen a few times. V gene TRBV28 combines with J gene TRBJ2-5; 8 bases are shared with TRBD1. J was trimmed by 1 base and V by 7 bases; bases with no gene match: 14. CDR1 MDHEN and CDR2 SYDVKM come from the germline V gene. CDR3 length: 17 amino acids. The CDR3: CASNSGQGSLTQETQYF. CDR3 coding DNA: TGTGCCAGCAACTCCGGACAGGGTTCCTTGACCCAAGAGACCCAGTACTTC.

This clone was found a few times. The chain is built from TRBV2 and TRBJ2-5, with 9 bases that match TRBD1. The J call may not be correct, given that the DNA end is closer to TRBJ2-7. Germline V gives CDR1 SNHLY, CDR2 FYNNEI. CDR3 length equals 15 residues. The CDR3 reads CASREGTGWSYEQYF. DNA for the CDR3: TGTGCCAGCAGGGAGGGGACAGGGTGGTCCTACGAGCAGTACTTC.

This rearrangement joins TRBV2 to TRBJ2-1; D is uncertain. This CDR3 contains 14 residues. The germline gives CDR1 SNHLY, CDR2 FYNNEI. V was clipped by 2 bases and J by 6 bases, with 11 bases between them. For the CDR3, the DNA is TGTGCCAGCAGTGAACTCAGTCTGGTCAATGAGCAGTTCTTC. Translated: CASSELSLVNEQFF.

This clone turned up a few times. The chain links TRBV5-1 to TRBJ2-5; D may be TRBD1 (7 bases). The V gene's germline CDR1 is SGHRS and CDR2 YFSETQ. There are 16 residues in the CDR3. V lost 0 bases and J lost 3, with 15 bases in between. CDR3 in amino acids: CASSLVGTDREETQYF. The CDR3 DNA follows: TGCGCCAGCAGCTTGGTTGGGACTGACAGGGAAGAGACCCAGTACTTC.

The chain has TRBV19 and TRBJ2-7, with D maybe TRBD2 (6 bases). Trimming cost V 3 bases and J 2 bases, with 14 bases left between them. The CDR3 spans 15 residues. CDR1 LNHDA and CDR2 SQIVND come from the germline V gene (reference sequence). CDR3 residues: CASSMEGRPTYEQYF. DNA of the CDR3: TGTGCCAGTAGTATGGAGGGCAGGCCAACCTACGAGCAGTACTTC.

This chain connects TRBV30 to TRBJ1-5; maybe TRBD1 (6 bases). Germline V gene data show CDR1 as GTSNPN and CDR2 as SVGIG (reference sequence). V was trimmed by 1 base and J by 4 bases, leaving 8 bases between them. The CDR3 length is 13 residues. CDR3 DNA sequence: TGTGCCTGGAGTGCCGACAGGAATCAGCCCCAGCATTTT. This codes for CAWSADRNQPQHF.

The V gene is TRBV5-1, the J gene TRBJ2-2, with D unclear. V was shortened by 3 bases and J by 5 bases, with 8 bases between the two germline ends. Germline V gives CDR1 SGHRS, CDR2 YFSETQ. The CDR3 runs to 13 residues. CDR3 region: CASSSLDTGELFF. For the CDR3, the DNA is TGCGCCAGCAGCTCCTTAGATACCGGGGAGCTGTTTTTT. The whole variable domain, filled in from reference TRBV5-1 and TRBJ2-2, reads KAGVTQTPRYLIKTRGQQVTLSCSPISGHRSVSWYQQTPGQGLQFLFEYFSETQRNKGNFPGRFSGRQFSNSRSEMNVSTLELGDSALYLCASSSLDTGELFFGEGSRLTVL.

V gene TRBV5-4 combines with J gene TRBJ2-1; weak D call: TRBD2 (7 bases). The CDR3 covers 15 residues. V gave up 4 bases and J gave up 0 bases, with 11 bases separating them. Germline loops: CDR1 SGHNT, CDR2 YYREEE (reference sequence). Here the CDR3 DNA reads TGTGCCAGCAGCGCCGGGGGGCCCTCCTACAATGAGCAGTTCTTC. It translates to CASSAGGPSYNEQFF.

This clone was picked up a small number of times. This sample includes further DNA sequences coding for the same CDR3. The V and J genes are TRBV19 and TRBJ1-1; D unresolved. V was clipped by 4 bases and J by 1 base, with 4 bases between them. The CDR3 is made up of 12 amino acids. Per the germline V gene, CDR1 is LNHDA and CDR2 is SQIVND (reference sequence). CDR3 region: CASSTGNTEAFF. Written as DNA, the CDR3 is TGTGCCAGTAGTACGGGGAACACTGAAGCTTTCTTT.